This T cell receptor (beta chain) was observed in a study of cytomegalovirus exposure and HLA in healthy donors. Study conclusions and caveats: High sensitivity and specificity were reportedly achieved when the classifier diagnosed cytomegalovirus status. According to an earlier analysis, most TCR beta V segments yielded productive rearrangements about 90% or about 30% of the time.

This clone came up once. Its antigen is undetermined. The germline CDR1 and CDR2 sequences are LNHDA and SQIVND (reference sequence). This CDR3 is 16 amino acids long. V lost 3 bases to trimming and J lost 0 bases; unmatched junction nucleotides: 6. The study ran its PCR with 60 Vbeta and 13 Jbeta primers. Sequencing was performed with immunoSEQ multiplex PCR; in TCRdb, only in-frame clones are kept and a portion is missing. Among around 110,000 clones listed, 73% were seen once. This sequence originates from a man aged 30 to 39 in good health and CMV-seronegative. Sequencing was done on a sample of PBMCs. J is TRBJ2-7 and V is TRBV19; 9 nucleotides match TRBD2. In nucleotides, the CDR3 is TGTGCCAGTAGTATTAGACTAGCGGATCCCTCCTACGAGCAGTACTTC. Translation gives CASSIRLADPSYEQYF.